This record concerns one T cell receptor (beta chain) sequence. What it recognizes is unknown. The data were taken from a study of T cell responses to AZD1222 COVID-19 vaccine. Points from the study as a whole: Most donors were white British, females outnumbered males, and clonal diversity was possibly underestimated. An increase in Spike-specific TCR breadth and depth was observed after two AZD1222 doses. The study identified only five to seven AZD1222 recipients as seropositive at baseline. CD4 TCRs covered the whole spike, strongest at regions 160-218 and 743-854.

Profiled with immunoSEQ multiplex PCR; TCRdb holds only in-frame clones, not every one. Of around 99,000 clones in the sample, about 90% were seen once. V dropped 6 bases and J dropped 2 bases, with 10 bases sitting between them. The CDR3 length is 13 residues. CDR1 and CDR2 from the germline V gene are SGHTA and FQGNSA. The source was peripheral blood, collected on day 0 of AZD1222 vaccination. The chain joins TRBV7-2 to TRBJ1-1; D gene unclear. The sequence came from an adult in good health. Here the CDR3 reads CASRLRGNTEAFF. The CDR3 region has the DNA TGTGCCAGCAGGTTACGGGGTAACACTGAAGCTTTCTTT. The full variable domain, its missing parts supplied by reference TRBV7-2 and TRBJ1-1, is GAGVSQSPSNKVTEKGKDVELRCDPISGHTALYWYRQSLGQGLEFLIYFQGNSAPDKSGLPSDRFSAERTGGSVSTLTIQRTQQEDSAVYLCASRLRGNTEAFFGQGTRLTVV.